The count of the clone carrying this T cell receptor beta chain is one. This sample was taken from a study of blood T cell repertoires in COVID-19. The V segment lost 3 bases and the J segment 4 bases; nucleotides outside the gene matches: 8. The CDR3 is made up of 18 amino acids. The V gene's germline CDR1 is SGDLS and CDR2 YYNGEE. Here immunoSEQ multiplex PCR was the method, and the copy in TCRdb shows in-frame clones only, minus some. This sample yields roughly 240,000 clones, of which almost 85% are seen a single time; 4.5% to 6% belongs to the top ten. The sample taken for sequencing was peripheral blood. The chain employs TRBV9 and TRBJ2-1; 15 bases are shared with TRBD2. The TCR comes from a man over 45 with COVID-19, enrolled during active disease. The CDR3 spells CASSAFGTSGGHYNEQFF. The CDR3 DNA sequence: TGTGCCAGCAGCGCCTTCGGGACTAGCGGGGGGCATTACAATGAGCAGTTCTTC.